The next 28 T cell receptor beta chains were all read from a single sample in a study of blood T cell repertoires in COVID-19. The repertoire was sequenced with immunoSEQ multiplex PCR; TCRdb's copy has only in-frame clones and lacks some. The sample includes over 150,000 clones, 80% to 90% of them seen just once. Input material: peripheral blood. The receptors were gathered from a man younger than 30 who had recovered from COVID-19.

The chain uses TRBV6-5 and TRBJ2-7, with TRBD1 matching 7 bases. The CDR3 sequence is 13 residues long. V shed 6 bases, J shed 6 bases, and the junction held 8 bases outside the gene matches. CDR1 and CDR2 (germline): MNHEY, SVGAGI. For the CDR3, the DNA is TGTGCCAGCAGCAGGGGGTATGGGAGCGAGCAGTACTTC. Encoded protein: CASSRGYGSEQYF.

The gene calls are TRBV6-1 and TRBJ2-7; no reliable D call. The CDR3 loop spans 14 amino acids. CDR1 and CDR2 from the germline V gene are MNHNS and SASEGT. Between the trimmed V and J ends, which lost 0 bases and 5 bases, there was a span of 11 bases. The CDR3: CASSEATGFHEQYF. The CDR3 DNA reads TGTGCCAGCAGTGAAGCAACCGGGTTCCACGAGCAGTACTTC.

The chain recombines TRBV7-2 with TRBJ1-5; D uncertain. Trimming left V 3 bases short and J 4 bases short, with 7 bases between. The V gene's germline CDR1 is SGHTA and CDR2 FQGNSA. The CDR3 contains 13 residues. The CDR3 DNA is TGTGCCAGCAGCTTCGAGGCAAATCAGCCCCAGCATTTT. Its translation is CASSFEANQPQHF.

CDR3 sequence (DNA): TGTGCCACCAGTGATTCGACTTCGCACACCGGGGAGCTGTTTTTT. This codes for CATSDSTSHTGELFF. The chain joins TRBV24-1 to TRBJ2-2, with D unresolved. From germline, CDR1 is KGHDR and CDR2 SFDVKD. Trimming took 2 bases from V and 3 from J, leaving 9 bases between them. CDR3 size: 15 residues.

The chain is built from TRBV2 and TRBJ1-4; TRBD1 aligns across 7 bases. This CDR3 is 14 amino acids long. In germline, CDR1 is SNHLY, CDR2 FYNNEI. V gave up 4 bases and J gave up 7 bases; unmatched junction bases: 6. The CDR3 DNA reads TGTGCCAGCAGTGGACAGGGTTTGGGTGAAAAACTGTTTTTT. It is translated as CASSGQGLGEKLFF.

This clone showed up just a few times. The gene calls are TRBV10-3 and TRBJ2-3; TRBD2 agrees at 13 bases. Germline V gene data show CDR1 as ENHRY and CDR2 as SYGVKD. This CDR3 has 17 amino acids. J lost 3 bases, V lost 5 bases, and 8 bases had no gene match. In nucleotides, the CDR3 is TGTGCCATCAGTTTAGAACCGGGACTAGCGGGGACAGATACGCAGTATTTT. It specifies CAISLEPGLAGTDTQYF.

The J gene is TRBJ1-6, the V gene TRBV7-2; D is ambiguous. V lost 6 bases and J 0 bases, leaving 9 bases between the germline ends. Looked up from germline, CDR1 is SGHTA and CDR2 is FQGNSA. The CDR3 is 15 residues long. CDR3 in amino acids: CASSSHSSYNSPLHF. The CDR3 nucleotides read TGTGCCAGCAGTTCCCATAGCTCCTATAATTCACCCCTCCACTTT.

The chain is built from TRBV18 and TRBJ2-7; 9 bases are a match to TRBD1. V trimming: 3 bases; J trimming: 0 bases; junction bases outside the gene matches: 6. Germline loops: CDR1 KGHSH, CDR2 LQKENI. There are 16 residues in the CDR3. CDR3 residues: CASSPGTGMSSYEQYF. As DNA, the CDR3 is TGTGCCAGCTCACCCGGGACAGGGATGAGCTCCTACGAGCAGTACTTC.

This sequence joins TRBV5-6 and TRBJ2-3; weak D call: TRBD2 (5 bases). CDR1 is SGHDT, CDR2 YYEEEE, per germline. The CDR3 has 15 amino acids. Trimming shortened V by 0 bases and J by 7 bases, and 15 bases separated the two germline ends. As DNA, the CDR3 is TGTGCCAGCAGCTTGGTGACTACCTCCCTCAATACGCAGTATTTT. It yields the protein CASSLVTTSLNTQYF.

V and J are TRBV7-9 and TRBJ1-4, with D possibly being TRBD1 (5 bases). The CDR3 spans 15 residues. V lost 0 bases and J lost 3, with 8 bases in between. The germline V gene encodes CDR1 SEHNR and CDR2 FQNEAQ (reference sequence). In DNA form, the CDR3 reads TGTGCCAGCAGCTTAGCGGGGGAGGCTAATGAAAAACTGTTTTTT. It is translated as CASSLAGEANEKLFF.

This sequence joins TRBV9 and TRBJ1-6; tentative D call: TRBD1 (5 bases). Germline V gene lookup returns CDR1 SGDLS and CDR2 YYNGEE. CDR3 length: 14 residues. The V and J ends lost 0 bases and 10 bases respectively, with 11 bases between them. The CDR3 bases are TGTGCCAGCAGCGTAGCTGTCGGGGGATCACCCCTCCACTTT. It codes for CASSVAVGGSPLHF.

Worth noting for this clone: The germline gene is not matched at one end of the junction; a read error may be the cause. The chain joins TRBV7-7 to TRBJ2-1, with 7 nucleotides matching TRBD2. The CDR3 length is 14 residues. Germline V gene lookup returns CDR1 SSHAT and CDR2 FNYEAQ (reference sequence). In nucleotides, the CDR3 is TGTGCTAGCAGCCCCGGAGGGAGGGTCAATGAGCAGTTCTTC. Its protein product is CASSPGGRVNEQFF.

This clone was counted once. This chain uses TRBV7-2 with TRBJ1-2, with D tentatively TRBD1 (5 bases). Per germline, CDR1 SGHTA and CDR2 FQGNSA. V lost 3 bases to trimming and J lost 6 bases, with 14 bases between them. This CDR3 has 14 amino acids. The CDR3 spells CASSFRQPRDGYTF. The DNA for the CDR3 is TGTGCCAGCAGCTTCCGACAGCCCCGGGATGGCTACACCTTC.

The chain carries TRBV27 and TRBJ2-6; D might be TRBD1 (6 bases). V gave up 6 bases and J gave up 3 bases, with 15 bases separating them. The CDR3 runs to 16 residues. CDR1 MNHEY and CDR2 SMNVEV come from the germline V gene (reference sequence). DNA for the CDR3: TGTGCCAGCAGGGGGGCCTTCTCTATTGGGGCCAACGTCCTGACTTTC. Translation: CASRGAFSIGANVLTF.

This chain connects TRBV5-4 to TRBJ2-3, with a possible D match to TRBD1 (6 bases). Germline lookup yields CDR1 SGHNT and CDR2 YYREEE (reference sequence). This CDR3 comprises 14 residues. Deletions cut 2 bases from V and 2 bases from J, with 9 bases between. CDR3 in amino acids: CASSFDRPTDTQYF. For the CDR3, the DNA is TGTGCCAGCAGCTTTGACAGGCCCACAGATACGCAGTATTTT.

The chain combines TRBV5-1 with TRBJ2-5; 13 nucleotides align to TRBD2. Germline lookup yields CDR1 SGHRS and CDR2 YFSETQ. The junction had 3 bases not matched to a gene; V was cut back by 0 bases and J by 7 bases. This CDR3 contains 15 residues. The CDR3 DNA sequence: TGCGCCAGCAGCTTGGGTACTAGCGGGAGGGCGACCCAGTACTTC. Protein product: CASSLGTSGRATQYF.

V usage is TRBV10-2 and J usage is TRBJ2-3; D might be TRBD1 (5 bases). CDR1 WSHSY and CDR2 SAAADI come from the germline V gene. V was clipped by 8 bases and J by 4 bases, with 10 bases between them. CDR3 length equals 12 residues. This CDR3 reads CASRRVADTQYF. The CDR3 DNA is TGCGCCAGCCGCAGGGTCGCAGATACGCAGTATTTT.

This clone was counted only a few times. The J gene is TRBJ1-4, the V gene TRBV9; tentatively, D is TRBD1 (6 bases). Germline lookup yields CDR1 SGDLS and CDR2 YYNGEE. The V gene lost 6 bases and the J gene lost 7 bases, with 13 bases spanning the gap. The CDR3 is 13 residues long. The CDR3 nucleotides read TGTGCCAGCAATGCGGGGGCGGGTGAAAAACTGTTTTTT. Amino acids: CASNAGAGEKLFF.

The V gene is TRBV9, the J gene TRBJ2-3, with TRBD2 matching over 12 bases. Germline CDR1 reads SGDLS; CDR2 reads YYNGEE. V lost 0 bases to trimming and J lost 2 bases; unmatched junction nucleotides: 4. This CDR3 contains 17 residues. CDR3 residues: CASSVDPSGRVTDTQYF. The CDR3 DNA sequence: TGTGCCAGCAGCGTAGATCCTAGCGGGAGGGTCACAGATACGCAGTATTTT.

This chain links TRBV10-3 with TRBJ2-7; 9 bases are a match to TRBD2. The CDR3 sequence is 15 residues long. V dropped 6 bases and J dropped 0; count of bases not matched to a gene: 6. CDR1 and CDR2 from the germline V gene are ENHRY and SYGVKD. In DNA, the CDR3 is TGTGCCATCAGGGGTATTAGCGGGGGCTCCTACGAGCAGTACTTC. Translation: CAIRGISGGSYEQYF.

This clone appeared a few times. The gene calls are TRBV19 and TRBJ1-6; a weak D match, TRBD1 (6 bases). The germline V gene encodes CDR1 LNHDA and CDR2 SQIVND (reference sequence). Deletions cut 5 bases from V and 10 bases from J, with 9 bases between. The CDR3 loop spans 12 amino acids. The CDR3: CASSAGASPLHF. For the CDR3, the DNA is TGTGCCAGTAGTGCGGGGGCCTCACCCCTCCACTTT.

The rearrangement joins TRBV23-1 to TRBJ2-7, with TRBD1 as a possible D gene (5 bases). TRBV23-1 is flagged as an ORF with uncertain function. Trimming shortened V by 5 bases and J by 2 bases, and 19 bases separated the two germline ends. This CDR3 has 16 amino acids. The CDR3 bases are TGCGCCAGCAGTGACTCTATATTCGGACATACCTACGAGCAGTACTTC. Its translation: CASSDSIFGHTYEQYF.

The chain employs TRBV28 and TRBJ1-6, with D uncertain. The CDR3 is made up of 16 amino acids. With 3 bases removed from V and 10 bases from J, the gap between germline ends came to 19 bases. The V gene's germline CDR1 is MDHEN and CDR2 SYDVKM. The chain's CDR3 is CASSFPRTLRGSPLHF. In DNA, the CDR3 is TGTGCCAGCAGTTTTCCTAGGACTCTGCGGGGATCACCCCTCCACTTT.

The chain couples TRBV7-9 to TRBJ1-2; 7 bases map to TRBD1. Germline V gives CDR1 SEHNR, CDR2 FQNEAQ (reference sequence). The CDR3 has 16 amino acids. Trimming cost V 5 bases and J 4 bases; bases outside gene matches: 13. DNA for the CDR3: TGTGCCAGCAGCCTCGGGACAGACACCACCATCTATGGCTACACCTTC. Translating it yields CASSLGTDTTIYGYTF. Based on the CDR3 plus reference TRBV7-9 and TRBJ1-2, the full variable domain is DTGVSQNPRHKITKRGQNVTFRCDPISEHNRLYWYRQTLGQGPEFLTYFQNEAQLEKSRLLSDRFSAERPKGSFSTLEIQRTEQGDSAMYLCASSLGTDTTIYGYTFGSGTRLTVV.

The chain recombines TRBV14 with TRBJ2-7, with a tentative D call TRBD1 (6 bases). Trimming cost V 4 bases and J 5 bases, with 15 bases left between them. The CDR3 consists of 14 residues. Germline lookup yields CDR1 SGHDN and CDR2 FVKESK. The CDR3 protein is CASSPLDSRHEQYF. The CDR3 region has the DNA TGTGCCAGCAGCCCCTTGGACAGCAGACACGAGCAGTACTTC. Filled out from reference TRBV14 and TRBJ2-7, the complete variable domain reads EAGVTQFPSHSVIEKGQTVTLRCDPISGHDNLYWYRRVMGKEIKFLLHFVKESKQDESGMPNNRFLAERTGGTYSTLKVQPAELEDSGVYFCASSPLDSRHEQYFGPGTRLTVT.

The chain carries TRBV19 and TRBJ2-2; the D gene is possibly TRBD2 (6 bases). The V end was cut by 3 bases, the J end by 0 bases, with 11 bases between. Germline-derived CDR1 and CDR2 are LNHDA and SQIVND (reference sequence). The CDR3 consists of 16 residues. CDR3 protein: CASSMGTGSNTGELFF. CDR3 DNA sequence: TGTGCCAGTAGTATGGGGACTGGGTCGAACACCGGGGAGCTGTTTTTT.

The V call is TRBV6-5, the J call TRBJ1-1, with D possibly matching TRBD1 (6 bases). Germline V CDR1 and CDR2: MNHEY, SVGAGI. V gave up 7 bases and J gave up 1 base, with 13 bases separating them. The CDR3 runs 14 residues. The CDR3 loop reads CASNLGGRNTEAFF. In DNA, the CDR3 is TGTGCCAGCAACCTGGGGGGGCGGAACACTGAAGCTTTCTTT.

The J gene is TRBJ2-1, the V gene TRBV6-1; 8 nucleotides match TRBD1. CDR3 length equals 15 residues. Looked up from germline, CDR1 is MNHNS and CDR2 is SASEGT. With V trimmed by 0 bases and J by 6 bases, 4 bases remained unmatched. CDR3 nucleotide sequence: TGTGCCAGCAGTGAAGCGCGAACAGGGGGCAATGAGCAGTTCTTC. It specifies CASSEARTGGNEQFF.